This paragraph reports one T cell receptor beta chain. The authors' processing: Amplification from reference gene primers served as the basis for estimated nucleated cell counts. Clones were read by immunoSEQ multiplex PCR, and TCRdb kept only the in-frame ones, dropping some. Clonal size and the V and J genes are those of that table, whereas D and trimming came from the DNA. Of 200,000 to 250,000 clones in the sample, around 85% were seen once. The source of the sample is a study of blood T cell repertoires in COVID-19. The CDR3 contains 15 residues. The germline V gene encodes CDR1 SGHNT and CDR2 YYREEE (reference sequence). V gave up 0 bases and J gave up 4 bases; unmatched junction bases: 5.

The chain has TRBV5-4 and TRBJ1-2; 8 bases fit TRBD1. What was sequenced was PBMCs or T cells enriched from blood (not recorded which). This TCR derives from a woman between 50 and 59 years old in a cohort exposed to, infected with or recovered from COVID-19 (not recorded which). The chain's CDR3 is CASSLAYRGGYGYTF. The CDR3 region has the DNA TGTGCCAGCAGCTTGGCGTACAGGGGGGGCTATGGCTACACCTTC.